The entry that follows covers one T cell receptor (beta chain) sequence. Its target is not known. Germline V lookup: CDR1 MNHEY, CDR2 SVGAGI. The V and J ends lost 4 bases and 2 bases respectively, with 8 bases between them. This CDR3 is built from 13 residues. The sample comes from a study of cytomegalovirus exposure and HLA in healthy donors. Overall study findings and caveats: A later analysis linked around 15,000 TCR beta sequences to HLA alleles at 0.05 false discovery rate.

The PCR had 60 Vbeta and 13 Jbeta primers. Profiled with immunoSEQ multiplex PCR; TCRdb holds only in-frame clones, not every one. The sample consists of 170,000 or so clones, 84% of them appearing once. Sequencing was carried out using PBMCs. The sequence was obtained from a man aged 45-65 years in good health and CMV-seropositive. This chain uses TRBV6-5 with TRBJ1-2; D might be TRBD1 (5 bases). CDR3 nucleotide sequence: TGTGCCAGCAGTTTCGACAGCAACTATGGCTACACCTTC. Amino acid sequence: CASSFDSNYGYTF.